A single sample gave rise to the 11 T cell receptor beta chains below, sequenced in a study of shared clonotypes between healthy human individuals. Method: immunoSEQ multiplex PCR; TCRdb's copy keeps in-frame clones and lacks some. The sample has roughly 2.5 million clones; around nine tenths are singletons. Sequencing was done on a sample of naive CD4+ T cells sorted from blood. Regarding subset: CD45RA+ positively selected. All receptors come from a man aged 18 to 30 in good health.

The chain couples TRBV6-5 to TRBJ2-2; maybe TRBD1 (6 bases). CDR1 and CDR2 (germline): MNHEY, SVGAGI. The CDR3 is 14 amino acids. V was shortened by 7 bases and J by 2 bases, with 11 bases between the two germline ends. In DNA form, the CDR3 reads TGTGCCAGCAATCCGGACAGCAACACCGGGGAGCTGTTTTTT. It specifies CASNPDSNTGELFF.

This clone was detected a few times. CDR3 sequence reads: CASSTGARTEAFF. The CDR3 DNA reads TGTGCCAGTAGCACCGGGGCACGCACTGAAGCTTTCTTT. The chain combines TRBV19 with TRBJ1-1; TRBD1 might be the D (5 bases). Trimming removed 6 bases at V and 4 bases at J, with 12 bases between. CDR3 length equals 13 residues. CDR1 is LNHDA, CDR2 SQIVND, per germline (reference sequence).

The chain carries TRBV6-6 and TRBJ2-1, with D hard to call. There are 13 residues in the CDR3. Germline V gene data show CDR1 as MNHNY and CDR2 as SVGAGI (reference sequence). Trimming removed 6 bases from V and 2 bases from J, with 8 bases in between. CDR3 sequence reads: CASRPVAYNEQFF. CDR3 nucleotides: TGTGCCAGCAGACCAGTAGCCTACAATGAGCAGTTCTTC.

Note on this clone: The same CDR3 arises from other DNA sequences in this sample as well. The chain couples TRBV10-1 to TRBJ2-1; 11 positions agree with TRBD2. The ends lost 4 bases at V and 7 bases at J; junction bases unmatched: 6. The CDR3 has 15 residues. Looked up from germline, CDR1 is WNHNN and CDR2 is SYGVQD (reference sequence). The CDR3 bases are TGCGCCAGCAGTGCCGGGACTAGCGGACGTAATGAGCAGTTCTTC. Its protein is CASSAGTSGRNEQFF.

The genes are TRBV2 and TRBJ1-1, with D possibly matching TRBD1 (5 bases). Germline loops: CDR1 SNHLY, CDR2 FYNNEI. CDR3 length: 15 amino acids. V was shortened by 6 bases and J by 5 bases, with 19 bases between the two germline ends. Here the CDR3 DNA reads TGTGCCAGCAGAGCCCCCGGGGGGAGAGGTACTGAAGCTTTCTTT. Amino acid sequence: CASRAPGGRGTEAFF. The complete variable domain, with remaining parts taken from reference TRBV2 and TRBJ1-1, reads EPEVTQTPSHQVTQMGQEVILRCVPISNHLYFYWYRQILGQKVEFLVSFYNNEISEKSEIFDDQFSVERPDGSNFTLKIRSTKLEDSAMYFCASRAPGGRGTEAFFGQGTRLTVV.

The chain's CDR3 is CASSLAGGRRTDTQYF. CDR3 coding DNA: TGTGCCAGCAGCTTAGCGGGGGGAAGGCGCACAGATACGCAGTATTTT. The V call is TRBV7-8, the J call TRBJ2-3; a possible D gene is TRBD2 (6 bases). CDR3 length: 16 residues. The ends were cut back, 0 bases at V and 1 base at J, with 11 bases in the middle. Germline CDR1 SGHVS, CDR2 FQNEAQ.

This chain joins TRBV6-1 and TRBJ2-7, with D tentatively TRBD1 (6 bases). The CDR3 is 13 residues long. CDR1 and CDR2 from the germline V gene are MNHNS and SASEGT. Trimming left V 5 bases short and J 3 bases short, with 11 bases between. The CDR3 nucleotides read TGTGCCAGCAGTCCAGAAGGGGGCTACGAGCAGTACTTC. It encodes CASSPEGGYEQYF.

V and J are TRBV25-1 and TRBJ2-2; D ambiguous. The CDR3 totals 12 residues. Germline values: CDR1 MGHDK, CDR2 SYGVNS. Trimming pared 5 bases from V and 0 bases from J, leaving 1 base between. The chain's CDR3 is CASSTNTGELFF. Written as DNA, the CDR3 is TGTGCCAGCAGTACGAACACCGGGGAGCTGTTTTTT.

The chain has TRBV6-6 and TRBJ1-5; 10 positions match TRBD1. The CDR3 consists of 16 residues. The junction had 11 bases not matched to a gene; V was cut back by 5 bases and J by 7 bases. Looked up from germline, CDR1 is MNHNY and CDR2 is SVGAGI (reference sequence). The CDR3 protein is CASSPPGTGVGQPQHF. CDR3 bases: TGTGCCAGCAGTCCCCCCGGGACAGGGGTCGGGCAGCCCCAGCATTTT.

This chain connects TRBV6-6 to TRBJ2-1; a weak D match, TRBD1 (6 bases). Germline CDR1 MNHNY, CDR2 SVGAGI (reference sequence). V was shortened by 5 bases and J by 5 bases, with 16 bases between the two germline ends. The length of the CDR3 is 15 residues. The CDR3 sequence: CASSPRRQVNNEQFF. Here the CDR3 DNA reads TGTGCCAGCAGTCCACGAAGACAGGTCAACAATGAGCAGTTCTTC.

This clone was seen a single time. The CDR3 region is CASTPGAVSSGANVLTF. CDR3 nucleotide sequence: TGTGCCAGCACTCCCGGGGCGGTAAGCTCTGGGGCCAACGTCCTGACTTTC. V is TRBV28 and J is TRBJ2-6, with D perhaps matching TRBD1 or TRBD2 (5 bases each). The V gene lost 7 bases and the J gene lost 0 bases, with 16 bases spanning the gap. The CDR3 is 17 residues long. Germline V gene data show CDR1 as MDHEN and CDR2 as SYDVKM. The full variable domain, with the rest looked up from reference TRBV28 and TRBJ2-6, is DVKVTQSSRYLVKRTGEKVFLECVQDMDHENMFWYRQDPGLGLRLIYFSYDVKMKEKGDIPEGYSVSREKKERFSLILESASTNQTSMYLCASTPGAVSSGANVLTFGAGSRLTVL.